This paragraph reports one TCR beta chain. Its antigen remains unidentified. Primed by a sample-barcoded 5' primer and a J-beta primer mix, a second PCR proceeded for 7 to 11 cycles. Template switching added a 12-random-nucleotide identifier to every cDNA molecule. A single record per CDR3 protein comes from TCRdb applying MiXCR to the 5' RACE reads. The profile shows 1.5 million to 2 million distinct CDR3 sequences, about 49% of them singletons. The germline V gene has CDR1 MGHDK and CDR2 SYGVNS. V was pared by 8 bases and J by 9 bases, with 7 bases of the junction left unmatched. The CDR3 runs to 14 residues. These data are taken from a study of blood T cells in healthy people across ages. Overall study: When template switching was applied, about one barcoded beta molecule was captured per two T cells. Study-level points and caveats: PBMCs were not sorted, which prevented a conclusive comparison of naive versus antigen-experienced cells. Expanded clonotype shifts may have been confounded, as the donors had an unknown CMV status.

Sequencing input: blood. V is TRBV25-1 and J is TRBJ1-6; 10 bases are a match to TRBD1. This clonotype was obtained from a woman between 40 and 50 years old in good health. CDR3 DNA: TGTGCCAGCGAGCTGGGACAGGGGCCTTCACCCCTCCACTTT. It translates to CASELGQGPSPLHF.